Each of the 9 T cell receptor beta chains below was sequenced from the same sample in a study of T-cell reconstitution after alpha-beta-depleted transplantation in children. The authors prepared the TCRbeta library with unique molecular identifiers. TCRdb itself ran the PCR reads through MiXCR, one entry per CDR3 protein. Of approximately 800,000 distinct CDR3 sequences listed, 16% are singletons. Here the sequenced sample was PBMCs, mostly from graft donor cells, taken 360 days after TCRalphabeta/CD19-depleted stem cell transplant. The source of these receptors is a male patient aged 10-17 years who had a stem cell transplant for acute lymphoblastic leukemia, so the T cells may come from the graft donor.

This clonotype has only a few counts. This chain connects TRBV9 to TRBJ2-5; 7 positions agree with TRBD1. The CDR3 runs 15 residues. The germline CDR1 and CDR2 sequences are SGDLS and YYNGEE. Trimming removed 0 bases from V and 3 bases from J; junction bases left unmatched: 5. CDR3 sequence: CASSVGPGTEETQYF. The CDR3 DNA reads TGTGCCAGCAGCGTAGGTCCCGGGACAGAAGAGACCCAGTACTTC.

This clonotype was observed a few times. The chain is built from TRBV5-1 and TRBJ1-1; D is undetermined. Germline V gene data show CDR1 as SGHRS and CDR2 as YFSETQ. CDR3 length: 11 amino acids. V lost 5 bases to trimming and J lost 2 bases, with 4 bases between them. CDR3 region: CASRANTEAFF. DNA for the CDR3: TGCGCCAGCAGGGCTAACACTGAAGCTTTCTTT.

This clonotype occurred a few times. The chain recombines TRBV27 with TRBJ1-2; maybe TRBD1 (6 bases). This CDR3 has 14 amino acids. Germline CDR1 and CDR2: MNHEY and SMNVEV (reference sequence). The ends were cut back, 4 bases at V and 2 bases at J, with 11 bases in the middle. DNA for the CDR3: TGTGCCAGCAGTTCGAACAGGGTGAACTATGGCTACACCTTC. Amino acids: CASSSNRVNYGYTF.

This clonotype has a count of ten or more. CDR3 loop: CASSKTISLSYEQYF. CDR3 nucleotides: TGCGCCAGCAGCAAGACCATATCACTCTCCTACGAGCAGTACTTC. The rearrangement links TRBV5-1 to TRBJ2-7; no clear D gene. The germline V and J ends were trimmed by 4 bases and 0 bases, with 14 bases remaining between them. This CDR3 has 15 residues. From germline, CDR1 is SGHRS and CDR2 YFSETQ.

This chain connects TRBV20-1 to TRBJ1-6, with D tentatively TRBD1 (6 bases). Per germline, CDR1 DFQATT and CDR2 SNEGSKA (reference sequence). The CDR3 runs to 15 residues. Trimming left V 2 bases short and J 6 bases short, with 14 bases between. The DNA for the CDR3 is TGCAGTGCTAGAATGGCGATCAGGGGTAATTCACCCCTCCACTTT. Translated: CSARMAIRGNSPLHF.

This clonotype was observed many times. J is TRBJ2-1 and V is TRBV10-2; D may be TRBD1 or TRBD2 (5 bases each). V lost 6 bases and J 0 bases, leaving 27 bases between the germline ends. Germline V gene data show CDR1 as WSHSY and CDR2 as SAAADI. The CDR3 contains 20 residues. This chain's CDR3 is CASRHTGNRDLRSSYNEQFF. DNA for the CDR3: TGCGCCAGCAGACACACCGGGAATCGGGACCTTAGGAGCTCCTACAATGAGCAGTTCTTC.

This clonotype was seen repeatedly, ten times or more. The V and J genes are TRBV10-2 and TRBJ2-4; TRBD2 matches 7 bases. This CDR3 spans 18 amino acids. With 5 bases clipped from V and 1 base from J, the junction kept 14 bases outside the gene matches. Looked up from germline, CDR1 is WSHSY and CDR2 is SAAADI. This CDR3 reads CASSLHWIAGTAKNIQYF. The CDR3 DNA follows: TGCGCCAGCAGTCTACACTGGATAGCGGGTACGGCCAAAAACATTCAGTACTTC.

This clonotype has at least ten counts. The genes are TRBV5-1 and TRBJ2-1; no reliable D call. CDR3 length: 15 amino acids. Deletions cut 3 bases from V and 5 bases from J, with 15 bases between. Germline CDR1 SGHRS, CDR2 YFSETQ. The CDR3 region has the DNA TGCGCCAGCAGCTCTTATAGGGCCTTCAACAATGAGCAGTTCTTC. Amino acids: CASSSYRAFNNEQFF.

A few counts support this clonotype. This chain uses TRBV2 with TRBJ2-2; D gene ambiguous. Germline CDR1 SNHLY, CDR2 FYNNEI. The CDR3 runs 15 residues. Trimming took off 4 bases at V and 3 bases at J, with 12 bases between the two ends. The DNA for the CDR3 is TGTGCCAGCAGTGGGGCTTCAGGTTACACCGGGGAGCTGTTTTTT. Translating it yields CASSGASGYTGELFF.